This entry lists 9 T cell receptor beta chains sequenced from one sample in a study of blood T cell repertoires in COVID-19. Using immunoSEQ multiplex PCR, the repertoire was profiled, and TCRdb retains in-frame clones only, with some absent. The data contain 310,000 or so clones, around 90% of them seen just once; the ten biggest clones take up over 1%. The sequencing input was peripheral blood. The receptors originated from a man in his 70s with acute or convalescent COVID-19.

The rearrangement links TRBV10-2 to TRBJ2-7, with 9 bases that match TRBD1. The V segment lost 6 bases and the J segment 3 bases; nucleotides outside the gene matches: 6. This CDR3 is 14 amino acids long. Looked up from germline, CDR1 is WSHSY and CDR2 is SAAADI. The CDR3 bases are TGCGCCAGCAGGGAGGGGACAGGGTACTACGAGCAGTACTTC. This gives the protein CASREGTGYYEQYF.

The V call is TRBV20-1, the J call TRBJ1-6; D possibly corresponds to TRBD1 (5 bases). Trimming removed 3 bases from V and 7 bases from J, with 16 bases in between. CDR1 and CDR2 from the germline V gene are DFQATT and SNEGSKA (reference sequence). The CDR3 runs to 15 residues. DNA for the CDR3: TGCAGTGCTAGTGAGATACTCAGGGTAAATTCACCCCTCCACTTT. Amino acid sequence: CSASEILRVNSPLHF.

V usage is TRBV7-9 and J usage is TRBJ1-1; D may be TRBD1 (6 bases). V dropped 1 base and J dropped 1 base, with 10 bases sitting between them. The CDR3 covers 15 residues. Germline V gene sequence: CDR1 SEHNR, CDR2 FQNEAQ (reference sequence). The CDR3 sequence: CASSLDDRRNTEAFF. The DNA of the CDR3 is TGTGCCAGCAGCTTAGACGACAGGCGGAACACTGAAGCTTTCTTT.

J is TRBJ1-5 and V is TRBV5-1, with D perhaps matching TRBD1 (5 bases). Between the trimmed V and J ends, which lost 5 bases and 5 bases, there was a span of 17 bases. Per the germline V gene, CDR1 is SGHRS and CDR2 is YFSETQ. The CDR3 has 15 residues. This CDR3 reads CASSLDSSSDQPQHF. CDR3 coding DNA: TGCGCCAGCAGTCTTGACAGTTCTTCTGATCAGCCCCAGCATTTT. The whole variable domain, remainder taken from reference TRBV5-1 and TRBJ1-5, is KAGVTQTPRYLIKTRGQQVTLSCSPISGHRSVSWYQQTPGQGLQFLFEYFSETQRNKGNFPGRFSGRQFSNSRSEMNVSTLELGDSALYLCASSLDSSSDQPQHFGDGTRLSIL.

As concerns this clone: It may be a read error: a sequence one base away is much more abundant. The chain links TRBV5-6 to TRBJ2-3, with 10 bases aligning to TRBD1. The germline V gene encodes CDR1 SGHDT and CDR2 YYEEEE. The CDR3 consists of 14 residues. Unmatched junction bases numbered 1, after V lost 3 bases and J lost 3 bases. CDR3 amino acids: CASSWGQGTDTQYF. CDR3 nucleotides: TGTGCCAGCAGCTGGGGACAGGGGACAGATACGCAGTATTTT.

This chain connects TRBV2 to TRBJ1-2; maybe TRBD1 (5 bases). CDR1 SNHLY and CDR2 FYNNEI come from the germline V gene. The CDR3 consists of 12 residues. Deletions cut 8 bases from V and 8 bases from J, with 15 bases between. The CDR3: CASGRQLEGYTF. The CDR3 region has the DNA TGTGCCAGCGGAAGACAGTTGGAAGGCTACACCTTC. The full variable domain, its missing parts supplied by reference TRBV2 and TRBJ1-2, is EPEVTQTPSHQVTQMGQEVILRCVPISNHLYFYWYRQILGQKVEFLVSFYNNEISEKSEIFDDQFSVERPDGSNFTLKIRSTKLEDSAMYFCASGRQLEGYTFGSGTRLTVV.

The sample holds one count of this clone. Additional DNA sequences in this sample encode the identical CDR3. This rearrangement joins TRBV2 to TRBJ1-1, with a weak D call TRBD1 (6 bases). This CDR3 is built from 13 residues. V was trimmed by 3 bases and J by 3 bases, leaving 8 bases between them. Germline loops: CDR1 SNHLY, CDR2 FYNNEI. The CDR3 spells CASSETGYTEAFF. In nucleotides, the CDR3 is TGTGCCAGCAGTGAGACAGGCTACACTGAAGCTTTCTTT.

This chain connects TRBV4-2 to TRBJ2-2; D remains unclear. CDR3 length: 13 residues. Deletions cut 1 base from V and 6 bases from J, with 6 bases between. The germline CDR1 and CDR2 sequences are LGHNA and YNFKEQ. The CDR3 DNA reads as TGTGCCAGCAGCCAAGCGCAGGCCGGGGAGCTGTTTTTT. Its translation is CASSQAQAGELFF.

The genes are TRBV5-6 and TRBJ1-1; maybe TRBD1 (5 bases). Germline values: CDR1 SGHDT, CDR2 YYEEEE. With 5 bases removed from V and 7 bases from J, the gap between germline ends came to 12 bases. The CDR3 is 12 amino acids. CDR3 in amino acids: CASSSQGLEAFF. Here the CDR3 DNA reads TGTGCCAGCAGTTCCCAGGGACTTGAAGCTTTCTTT. Full variable domain (missing parts from reference TRBV5-6 and TRBJ1-1): DAGVTQSPTHLIKTRGQQVTLRCSPKSGHDTVSWYQQALGQGPQFIFQYYEEEERQRGNFPDRFSGHQFPNYSSELNVNALLLGDSALYLCASSSQGLEAFFGQGTRLTVV.